This section outlines one TCR beta chain sequence together with its context. What it recognizes is unknown. The PCR ran on 60 Vbeta and 13 Jbeta primers. Data came from immunoSEQ multiplex PCR; TCRdb stores just in-frame clones and leaves some out. The data contain roughly 120,000 clones, approximately 68% of them seen just once; the ten biggest clones take up 1.6%. This sample was taken from a study of cytomegalovirus exposure and HLA in healthy donors. Study results and caveats: It was confirmed in vitro that a few of the CMV-associated chains were specific for CMV antigens. Several of the most significant clusters appeared linked to common viral pathogens, based on a later analysis.

The length of the CDR3 is 14 residues. The germline V gene has CDR1 KGHSH and CDR2 LQKENI. V dropped 1 base and J dropped 7 bases, with 13 bases sitting between them. This sequence was found in a man aged 25-45 years in good health and CMV-seropositive. Sequencing was carried out using PBMCs. This chain links TRBV18 with TRBJ1-2; D call uncertain. The CDR3 nucleotides read TGTGCCAGCTCACCACAGAGGCGGGCGGTTGGCTACACCTTC. It codes for CASSPQRRAVGYTF.